This T cell receptor beta chain was recorded in a study of T cells in Graves' hyperthyroidism and ophthalmopathy. Amplification yielded TCR beta CDR3 regions, with RNA transcripts as the source. The HTBI primer set served for first-round RT-PCR of the TCR CDR3. TCRdb reprocessed the multiplex PCR reads via MiXCR and lists one record per CDR3 protein. The sample includes hundreds of thousands of distinct CDR3 sequences, about 20% of them seen just once. This clonotype was observed at least ten times. Ophthalmopathy cases scored 3 or more on the Clinical Activity Score and 4 or more on NOSPECS grade, with duration below 3 months. The V end lost 8 bases, the J end lost 7 bases, and 18 bases lay between the germline ends. From germline, CDR1 is SEHNR and CDR2 FQNEAQ (reference sequence). The length of the CDR3 is 13 residues.

This sequence originates from a man aged 40-55 years with Graves' ophthalmopathy. The V call is TRBV7-9, the J call TRBJ2-7, with D hard to call. The sequenced sample was blood. The CDR3, as DNA: TGTGCCAGCCGCCGGGCGGCAGGTGGTGAGCAGTACTTC. It codes for CASRRAAGGEQYF.